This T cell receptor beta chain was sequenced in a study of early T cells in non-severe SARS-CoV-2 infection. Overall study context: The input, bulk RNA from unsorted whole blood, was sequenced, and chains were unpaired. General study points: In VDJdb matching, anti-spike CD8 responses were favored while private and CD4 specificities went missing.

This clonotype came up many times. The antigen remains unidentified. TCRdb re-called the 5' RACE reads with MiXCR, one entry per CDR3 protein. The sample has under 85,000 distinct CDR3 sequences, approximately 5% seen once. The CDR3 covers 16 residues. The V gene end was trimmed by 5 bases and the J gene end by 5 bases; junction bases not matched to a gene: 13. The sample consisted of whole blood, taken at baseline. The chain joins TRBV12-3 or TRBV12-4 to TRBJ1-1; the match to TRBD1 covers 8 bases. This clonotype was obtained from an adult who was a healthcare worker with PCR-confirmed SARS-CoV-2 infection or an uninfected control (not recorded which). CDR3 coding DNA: TGTGCCAGCAGTCGAACTGACAGGGGAGGGAGGACTGAAGCTTTCTTT. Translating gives CASSRTDRGGRTEAFF.